The rows below give T cell receptor beta chains drawn from one sample of a study of cytomegalovirus exposure and HLA in healthy donors. TCRdb keeps only in-frame clones here, not all; method: immunoSEQ multiplex PCR. Among under 130,000 clones, about four fifths were seen once, and the ten largest hold roughly 1.2%. Sequenced material: PBMCs. These receptors all stem from a man aged 35 to 55 in good health and CMV-seronegative. CDR3s include the opening cysteine and the closing phenylalanine or tryptophan. A D gene is named only where the DNA matches it firmly. Clone size is stated in some rows and not others, as once, few, many or a class when expanded.

D gene	V gene	clone size	J gene	CDR3 protein	CDR3 DNA
NA	TRBV6-1	NA	TRBJ1-4	CASSEARAGAYEKLFF	TGTGCCAGCAGTGAAGCGCGCGCGGGGGCGTATGAAAAACTGTTTTTT
NA	TRBV4-1	NA	TRBJ1-2	CASSRYDSDQDLYGYTF	TGCGCCAGCAGCCGGTACGACAGTGATCAGGATCTTTATGGCTACACCTTC
NA	TRBV11-3	NA	TRBJ2-1	CASSPRGMYNEQFF	TGTGCCAGCAGCCCAAGAGGGATGTACAATGAGCAGTTCTTC
NA	TRBV4-1	few	TRBJ2-1	CASSQQDGQGQEQFF	TGCGCCAGCAGCCAACAGGACGGCCAAGGACAGGAGCAGTTCTTC
NA	TRBV27	many	TRBJ1-2	CASSSNRLNYGYTF	TGTGCCAGCAGTTCAAACAGGCTTAACTATGGCTACACCTTC
TRBD1	TRBV11-2	NA	TRBJ1-2	CASSPPDRKYGYTF	TGTGCCAGCAGCCCTCCGGACAGGAAATATGGCTACACCTTC
TRBD1	TRBV6-5	few	TRBJ1-5	CATGDRVHQPQHF	TGTGCCACCGGGGACAGGGTTCATCAGCCCCAGCATTTT
TRBD2	TRBV5-1	once	TRBJ2-2	CASSLVSSGRARGTGELFF	TGCGCCAGCAGCTTGGTGTCCAGCGGGAGGGCCCGTGGCACCGGGGAGCTGTTTTTT
TRBD1	TRBV30	once	TRBJ1-2	CAWWGQLANYGYTF	TGTGCCTGGTGGGGACAGCTTGCTAACTATGGCTACACCTTC
NA	TRBV27	few	TRBJ2-1	CASSLWGRYNEQFF	TGTGCCAGCAGTTTATGGGGGAGGTACAATGAGCAGTTCTTC
NA	TRBV4-1	NA	TRBJ2-3	CASSHRDRSTDTQYF	TGCGCCAGCAGCCATAGAGACAGGAGCACAGATACGCAGTATTTT
TRBD1	TRBV6-1	NA	TRBJ2-1	CASRVQGALRNEQFF	TGTGCCAGCAGGGTACAGGGGGCGCTGAGGAATGAGCAGTTCTTC
NA	TRBV7-8	NA	TRBJ2-4	CASSSPGVAGAAKNIQYF	TGTGCCAGCAGCTCCCCCGGGGTGGCGGGGGCGGCCAAAAACATTCAGTACTTC
TRBD2	TRBV29-1	NA	TRBJ2-2	CSVEDGTSGTNTGELFF	TGCAGCGTTGAAGATGGGACTAGCGGGACTAACACCGGGGAGCTGTTTTTT
TRBD2	TRBV5-6	NA	TRBJ2-5	CASSAGLAEETQYF	TGTGCCAGCAGCGCGGGACTAGCGGAAGAGACCCAGTACTTC
NA	TRBV10-3	NA	TRBJ2-6	CAIRETQGANVLTF	TGTGCCATCAGGGAGACCCAGGGGGCCAACGTCCTGACTTTC
NA	TRBV11-1	few	TRBJ1-2	CASSFGGNYGYTF	TGTGCCAGCAGCTTTGGAGGGAACTATGGCTACACCTTC
NA	TRBV11-2	few	TRBJ2-2	CASSLTGELFF	TGTGCCAGCAGCCTGACCGGGGAGCTGTTTTTT
NA	TRBV29-1	once	TRBJ1-2	CSVGTVLNYGYTF	TGCAGCGTTGGGACAGTTCTTAACTATGGCTACACCTTC
TRBD2	TRBV11-2	NA	TRBJ2-3	CASSSLAGISTDTQYF	TGTGCCAGCAGCTCTTTAGCGGGTATCAGCACAGATACGCAGTATTTT
NA	TRBV6-6	NA	TRBJ2-3	CASSRLTDTQYF	TGTGCCAGCAGCCGACTCACAGATACGCAGTATTTT
NA	TRBV29-1	NA	TRBJ1-1	CSAMTGMNTEAFF	TGCAGCGCAATGACAGGTATGAACACTGAAGCTTTCTTT